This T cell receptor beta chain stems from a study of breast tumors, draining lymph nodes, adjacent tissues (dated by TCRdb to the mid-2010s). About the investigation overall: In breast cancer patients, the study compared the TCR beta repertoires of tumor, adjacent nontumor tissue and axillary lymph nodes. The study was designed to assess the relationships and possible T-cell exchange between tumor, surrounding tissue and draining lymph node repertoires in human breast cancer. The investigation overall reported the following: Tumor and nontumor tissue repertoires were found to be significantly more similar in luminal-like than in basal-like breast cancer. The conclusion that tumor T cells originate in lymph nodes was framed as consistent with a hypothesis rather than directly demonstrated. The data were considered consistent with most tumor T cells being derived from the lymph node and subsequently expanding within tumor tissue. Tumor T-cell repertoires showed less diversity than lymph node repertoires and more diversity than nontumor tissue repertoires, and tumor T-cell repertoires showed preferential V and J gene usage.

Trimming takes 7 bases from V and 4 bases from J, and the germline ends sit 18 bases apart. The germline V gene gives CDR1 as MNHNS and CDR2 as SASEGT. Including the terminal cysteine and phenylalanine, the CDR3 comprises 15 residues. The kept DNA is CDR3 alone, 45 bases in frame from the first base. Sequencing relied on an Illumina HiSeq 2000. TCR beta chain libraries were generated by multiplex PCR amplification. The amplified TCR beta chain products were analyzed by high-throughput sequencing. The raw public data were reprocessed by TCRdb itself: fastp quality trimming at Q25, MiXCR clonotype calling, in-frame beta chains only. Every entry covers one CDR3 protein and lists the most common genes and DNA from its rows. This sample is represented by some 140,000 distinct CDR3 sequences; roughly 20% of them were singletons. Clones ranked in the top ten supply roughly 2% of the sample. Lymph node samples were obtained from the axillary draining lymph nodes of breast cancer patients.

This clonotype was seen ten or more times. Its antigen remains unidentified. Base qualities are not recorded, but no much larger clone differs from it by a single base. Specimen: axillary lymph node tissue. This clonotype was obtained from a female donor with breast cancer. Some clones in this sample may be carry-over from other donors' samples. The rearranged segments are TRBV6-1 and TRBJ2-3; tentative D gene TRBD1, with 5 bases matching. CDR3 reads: CASTNQGFGADTQYF. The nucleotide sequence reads TGTGCCAGCACAAATCAGGGATTCGGAGCAGATACGCAGTATTTT.